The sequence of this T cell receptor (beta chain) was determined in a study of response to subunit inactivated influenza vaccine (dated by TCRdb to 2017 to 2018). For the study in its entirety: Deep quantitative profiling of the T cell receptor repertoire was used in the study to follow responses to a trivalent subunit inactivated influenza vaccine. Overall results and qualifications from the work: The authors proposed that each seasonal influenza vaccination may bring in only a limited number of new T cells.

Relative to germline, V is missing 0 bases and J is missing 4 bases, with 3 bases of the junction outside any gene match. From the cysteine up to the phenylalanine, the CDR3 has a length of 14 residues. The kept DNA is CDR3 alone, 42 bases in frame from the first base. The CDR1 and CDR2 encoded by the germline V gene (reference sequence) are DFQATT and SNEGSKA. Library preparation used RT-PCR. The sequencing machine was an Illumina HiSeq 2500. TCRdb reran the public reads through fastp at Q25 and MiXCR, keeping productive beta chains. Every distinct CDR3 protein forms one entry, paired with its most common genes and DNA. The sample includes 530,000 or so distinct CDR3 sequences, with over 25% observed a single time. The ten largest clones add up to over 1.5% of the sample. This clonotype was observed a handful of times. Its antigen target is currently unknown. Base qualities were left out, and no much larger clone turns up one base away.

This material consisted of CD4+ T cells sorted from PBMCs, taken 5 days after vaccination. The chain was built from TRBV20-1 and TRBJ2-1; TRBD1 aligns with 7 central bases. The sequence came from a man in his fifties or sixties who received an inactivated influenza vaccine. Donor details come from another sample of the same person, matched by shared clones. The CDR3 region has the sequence CSARDLQGYNEQFF. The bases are TGCAGTGCTAGAGATTTACAGGGGTACAATGAGCAGTTCTTC.